This T cell receptor beta chain was obtained from a study of T-cell memory formation after mild COVID-19. This CDR3 spans 15 amino acids. V lost 4 bases to trimming and J lost 5 bases; unmatched junction nucleotides: 10. Germline lookup yields CDR1 SNHLY and CDR2 FYNNEI. Libraries for TCRalpha and TCRbeta carried sample barcodes and unique molecular identifiers via 5'RACE. TCRdb re-called the 5' RACE reads with MiXCR, one entry per CDR3 protein. The sample carries 350,000 to 500,000 distinct CDR3 sequences, roughly 18% recorded once. Concerning this clonotype: As yet, its antigen is unknown.

Study-wide findings and caveats: Day 15 to 85 contractors were CD4/CD8 balanced; later expanders leaned CD4+. Contracting CD8+ clones were enriched in EMRA, CD4+ mainly in CM and EM.

Sequences were obtained from PBMCs or a T cell subset sorted from them (not recorded which). The rearrangement joins TRBV2 to TRBJ2-5; 7 bases agree with TRBD1. The source is a young man who had mild COVID-19 (a few samples of this study predate the infection). Cell type and time point are not known. The CDR3 nucleotides are TGTGCCAGCAGTGCGGGCACAGGGGTCGGGGAGACCCAGTACTTC. This sequence encodes CASSAGTGVGETQYF.